A single sample gave rise to the 20 T cell receptor beta chains below, sequenced in a study of T cells in Graves' hyperthyroidism and ophthalmopathy. Researchers took RNA transcripts and amplified the TCR beta CDR3 regions from them. HTBI primers were used for first-round RT-PCR of the TCR CDR3. TCRdb re-analysed the multiplex PCR reads in MiXCR, keeping a single row per CDR3 protein. The sample holds 400,000 to 500,000 distinct CDR3 sequences, around an eighth seen once. The sample taken for sequencing was blood. The receptors stem from a young woman with Graves' hyperthyroidism.

The chain uses TRBV14 and TRBJ2-1; a weak D match, TRBD2 (7 bases). The CDR3 covers 13 residues. Trimming shortened V by 4 bases and J by 9 bases, and 13 bases separated the two germline ends. The germline CDR1 and CDR2 sequences are SGHDN and FVKESK. The CDR3 is CASSLGGGSEQFF. DNA for the CDR3: TGTGCCAGCAGCCTGGGGGGCGGGAGTGAGCAGTTCTTC.

The table lists this clonotype with many counts. The rearrangement links TRBV7-3 to TRBJ2-1; TRBD2 matches 7 bases. J was trimmed by 6 bases and V by 2 bases; bases with no gene match: 1. The CDR3 contains 13 residues. The V gene's germline CDR1 is SGHTA and CDR2 FQGTGA. The CDR3 sequence: CASSLASGNEQFF. DNA for the CDR3: TGTGCCAGCAGCTTAGCTAGCGGCAATGAGCAGTTCTTC.

This clonotype showed up many times. V is TRBV28 and J is TRBJ1-4; TRBD1 is a possible D gene (5 bases). The length of the CDR3 is 14 residues. Per the germline V gene, CDR1 is MDHEN and CDR2 is SYDVKM. V was shortened by 3 bases and J by 6 bases, with 11 bases between the two germline ends. Written as DNA, the CDR3 is TGTGCCAGCAGTTTTACCCAGGGATATGAAAAACTGTTTTTT. Its protein product is CASSFTQGYEKLFF.

The chain recombines TRBV19 with TRBJ1-1, with no clear D. The CDR3 is 12 amino acids. V gave up 7 bases and J gave up 1 base, with 7 bases separating them. Germline-derived CDR1 and CDR2 are LNHDA and SQIVND (reference sequence). The CDR3 is CASTDPNTEAFF. Here the CDR3 DNA reads TGTGCCAGTACAGACCCGAACACTGAAGCTTTCTTT. The full variable domain, in which reference TRBV19 and TRBJ1-1 provide the parts outside the CDR3, is DGGITQSPKYLFRKEGQNVTLSCEQNLNHDAMYWYRQDPGQGLRLIYYSQIVNDFQKGDIAEGYSVSREKKESFPLTVTSAQKNPTAFYLCASTDPNTEAFFGQGTRLTVV.

In this sample, this clonotype turned up a few times. The chain has TRBV30 and TRBJ2-3, with 7 bases matching TRBD2. Losses at the gene ends were 8 bases for V and 2 bases for J; bases not matched to a gene: 10. Germline CDR1 is GTSNPN and CDR2 is SVGIG (reference sequence). This CDR3 has 14 amino acids. CDR3 nucleotides: TGTGCCAGCGCAGCGGGGACGACCACAGATACGCAGTATTTT. This codes for CASAAGTTTDTQYF.

The chain joins TRBV7-3 to TRBJ2-3; D is possibly TRBD2 (6 bases). V shed 4 bases and J shed 5 bases, with 22 bases lying between them. CDR1 and CDR2 from the germline V gene are SGHTA and FQGTGA. The CDR3 runs 17 residues. CDR3 in amino acids: CASSSRDGLSVRDTQYF. CDR3 coding DNA: TGTGCCAGCAGCTCCCGGGACGGACTATCCGTACGAGATACGCAGTATTTT.

This clonotype was recorded many times. The chain recombines TRBV2 with TRBJ2-1, with D possibly matching TRBD1 (6 bases). Germline CDR1 reads SNHLY; CDR2 reads FYNNEI. The CDR3 is 16 residues long. Trimming shortened V by 10 bases and J by 6 bases, and 25 bases separated the two germline ends. The CDR3 loop reads CATPWRPQGPGNEQFF. The CDR3 DNA is TGTGCCACCCCTTGGCGTCCCCAGGGGCCGGGCAATGAGCAGTTCTTC.

A few counts support this clonotype. The J gene is TRBJ1-1, the V gene TRBV20-1; no clear D gene. The CDR3 length is 14 residues. Germline CDR1 and CDR2: DFQATT and SNEGSKA (reference sequence). Trimming pared 6 bases from V and 6 bases from J, leaving 20 bases between. The CDR3 region is CSAGVSGVGSEAFF. CDR3 coding DNA: TGCAGTGCAGGAGTAAGTGGGGTAGGATCTGAAGCTTTCTTT.

The chain employs TRBV20-1 and TRBJ1-3, with D uncertain. Trimming shortened V by 7 bases and J by 3 bases, and 22 bases separated the two germline ends. From germline, CDR1 is DFQATT and CDR2 SNEGSKA (reference sequence). The CDR3 runs to 16 residues. The DNA of the CDR3 is TGCAGTGACCCTCAACACAAGGGTGAGGTTGGAAACACCATATATTTT. Its protein product is CSDPQHKGEVGNTIYF.

This clonotype was observed at least ten times. J is TRBJ2-7 and V is TRBV28, with D perhaps matching TRBD2 (6 bases). Looked up from germline, CDR1 is MDHEN and CDR2 is SYDVKM. With 6 bases removed from V and 4 bases from J, the gap between germline ends came to 13 bases. This CDR3 has 13 amino acids. CDR3 loop: CASRRPGEYEQYF. CDR3 DNA: TGTGCCAGCAGGCGTCCGGGAGAGTACGAGCAGTACTTC. The variable domain in full, with the rest retrieved from reference TRBV28 and TRBJ2-7, is DVKVTQSSRYLVKRTGEKVFLECVQDMDHENMFWYRQDPGLGLRLIYFSYDVKMKEKGDIPEGYSVSREKKERFSLILESASTNQTSMYLCASRRPGEYEQYFGPGTRLTVT.

The chain combines TRBV30 with TRBJ2-5, with 10 bases matching TRBD2. The CDR3 covers 14 residues. The germline V gene has CDR1 GTSNPN and CDR2 SVGIG (reference sequence). Losses at the gene ends were 4 bases for V and 0 bases for J; bases not matched to a gene: 2. The CDR3 DNA reads as TGTGCCTGGACTGGACTAGCGGACCAAGAGACCCAGTACTTC. Amino acid sequence: CAWTGLADQETQYF.

The table lists this clonotype with many counts. The rearrangement uses TRBV12-3 or TRBV12-4 and TRBJ2-7; 10 bases map to TRBD1. CDR3 length: 14 residues. V lost 6 bases to trimming and J lost 2 bases; unmatched junction nucleotides: 4. In nucleotides, the CDR3 is TGTGCCAGCAGCATGGGACAGGGGACCTACGAGCAGTACGTC. Protein: CASSMGQGTYEQYV.

This clonotype has ten or more counts. The CDR3 protein is CAIQDRDKGQPQHF. The CDR3 DNA reads TGTGCCATCCAGGACAGGGACAAGGGGCAGCCCCAGCATTTT. The gene calls are TRBV10-3 and TRBJ1-5; 8 bases align to TRBD1. The V and J ends lost 8 bases and 7 bases, in that order; junction bases with no gene match: 10. Germline V CDR1 and CDR2: ENHRY, SYGVKD. The length of the CDR3 is 14 residues.

The rearrangement joins TRBV19 to TRBJ1-2; 11 nucleotides line up with TRBD1. The CDR3 sequence is 13 residues long. With 9 bases clipped from V and 7 bases from J, the junction kept 7 bases outside the gene matches. Germline V gene lookup returns CDR1 LNHDA and CDR2 SQIVND (reference sequence). Here the CDR3 reads CASGTGGSFGYTF. CDR3 nucleotides: TGTGCCAGCGGGACAGGGGGGAGCTTTGGCTACACCTTC. Together with reference TRBV19 and TRBJ1-2, the CDR3 gives the full variable domain: DGGITQSPKYLFRKEGQNVTLSCEQNLNHDAMYWYRQDPGQGLRLIYYSQIVNDFQKGDIAEGYSVSREKKESFPLTVTSAQKNPTAFYLCASGTGGSFGYTFGSGTRLTVV.

The chain combines TRBV7-9 with TRBJ2-7; 10 bases map to TRBD2. The CDR3 covers 13 residues. Unmatched junction bases numbered 4, after V lost 5 bases and J lost 6 bases. Looked up from germline, CDR1 is SEHNR and CDR2 is FQNEAQ (reference sequence). The CDR3 nucleotides are TGTGCCAGCAGCCCTAGCGGGAGTCGCGAGCAGTACGTC. Translating gives CASSPSGSREQYV.

This clonotype was counted many times. The chain employs TRBV18 and TRBJ1-4, with D perhaps TRBD1 (6 bases). CDR1 is KGHSH and CDR2 is LQKENI in the germline V gene. Trimming removed 6 bases from V and 5 bases from J, with 13 bases in between. This CDR3 spans 14 amino acids. The CDR3 sequence is CASSPGHGNEKLFF. The CDR3 nucleotides read TGTGCCAGCTCTCCGGGACACGGGAATGAAAAACTGTTTTTT.

This clonotype was counted many times. This sequence joins TRBV6-1 and TRBJ1-1, with D perhaps TRBD1 (5 bases). Germline V lookup: CDR1 MNHNS, CDR2 SASEGT. The V and J ends lost 8 bases and 6 bases respectively, with 28 bases between them. CDR3 size: 17 residues. The CDR3, as DNA: TGTGCCAGCCGTGCGTGGGGAGCCGGGGGATTTAGGGCTGAAGCTTTCTTT. Translated, it gives CASRAWGAGGFRAEAFF.

This clonotype came up a few times. The gene calls are TRBV5-6 and TRBJ1-1, with 7 bases identical to TRBD1. The CDR3 length is 13 residues. Germline CDR1 is SGHDT and CDR2 is YYEEEE. V was clipped by 0 bases and J by 7 bases; unmatched bases: 3. The DNA of the CDR3 is TGTGCCAGCAGCTTGGCCTACAGGGGTGAAGCTTTCTTT. Its protein product is CASSLAYRGEAFF. Looking up the rest from reference TRBV5-6 and TRBJ1-1 gives the full variable domain: DAGVTQSPTHLIKTRGQQVTLRCSPKSGHDTVSWYQQALGQGPQFIFQYYEEEERQRGNFPDRFSGHQFPNYSSELNVNALLLGDSALYLCASSLAYRGEAFFGQGTRLTVV.

V is TRBV6-1 and J is TRBJ1-4, with TRBD1 as a possible D gene (6 bases). V was clipped by 8 bases and J by 8 bases, with 18 bases between them. CDR1 is MNHNS, CDR2 SASEGT, per germline. The CDR3 has 14 amino acids. DNA of the CDR3: TGTGCCAGCCTAAAGACAGGAGTAGGGGAAAAACTGTTTTTT. Translation gives CASLKTGVGEKLFF.

There are many counts of this clonotype. This chain uses TRBV5-1 with TRBJ2-7; D not resolved. The CDR3 covers 14 residues. CDR1 is SGHRS, CDR2 YFSETQ, per germline. Trimming took off 0 bases at V and 4 bases at J, with 11 bases between the two ends. The CDR3 DNA is TGCGCCAGCAGCTTGGTCGCAGCCTCTTACGAGCAGTACTTC. It specifies CASSLVAASYEQYF. Based on the CDR3 plus reference TRBV5-1 and TRBJ2-7, the full variable domain is KAGVTQTPRYLIKTRGQQVTLSCSPISGHRSVSWYQQTPGQGLQFLFEYFSETQRNKGNFPGRFSGRQFSNSRSEMNVSTLELGDSALYLCASSLVAASYEQYFGPGTRLTVT.